Included here is one T cell receptor (beta chain) sequence, with context. The CDR3 sequence is 16 residues long. CDR1 and CDR2 (germline): MDHEN, SYDVKM. Trimming took 4 bases from V and 0 from J, leaving 13 bases between them. The data were taken from a study of shared clonotypes between healthy human individuals. Sequenced by immunoSEQ multiplex PCR; TCRdb stores in-frame clones only, minus some. The repertoire consists of under 550,000 clones, with about 96% occurring once and the leading ten covering approximately 0.06%. This receptor was identified in a woman aged 30 to 39 in good health. Material for sequencing was naive CD4+ T cells sorted from blood. Subset here: CD45RA+ positively selected. The V call is TRBV28, the J call TRBJ2-1, with D possibly matching TRBD2 (6 bases). The CDR3 reads CASSSISGFSYNEQFF. In DNA form, the CDR3 reads TGTGCCAGCAGTTCCATTAGCGGTTTCTCCTACAATGAGCAGTTCTTC.